These 25 T cell receptor beta chains share one sample of origin, sequenced in a study of blood T cell repertoires in COVID-19. The repertoire was sequenced with immunoSEQ multiplex PCR; TCRdb's copy has only in-frame clones and lacks some. The profile shows 200,000 to 300,000 clones, 70% to 90% of them singletons. What was sequenced was peripheral blood. The receptor source for this set is a woman aged 40 to 50 with acute or convalescent COVID-19.

This clone was seen a few times. CDR3 residues: CATSAASGSTDTQYF. CDR3 sequence (DNA): TGTGCCACCAGTGCGGCTAGCGGGAGCACAGATACGCAGTATTTT. The V call is TRBV15, the J call TRBJ2-3; 8 bases map to TRBD2. The CDR3 sequence is 15 residues long. CDR1 is LNHNV, CDR2 YYDKDF, per germline (reference sequence). The V segment lost 6 bases and the J segment 0 bases; nucleotides outside the gene matches: 5.

The chain couples TRBV12-5 to TRBJ1-4, with D uncertain. CDR3 length equals 14 residues. V lost 1 base, J lost 5 bases, and 8 bases lay in between. Germline CDR1 is LGHNT and CDR2 is FRNRAP. The DNA for the CDR3 is TGTGCTAGTGGTTTGGGGCAGTTAAATGAAAAACTGTTTTTT. The encoded protein is CASGLGQLNEKLFF.

This sequence joins TRBV19 and TRBJ2-1; no clear D gene. The length of the CDR3 is 14 residues. The ends were cut back, 4 bases at V and 0 bases at J, with 7 bases in the middle. Germline V CDR1 and CDR2: LNHDA, SQIVND (reference sequence). CDR3 nucleotide sequence: TGTGCCAGTAGTAGCGGTAGCTCCTACAATGAGCAGTTCTTC. It specifies CASSSGSSYNEQFF.

The chain recombines TRBV28 with TRBJ1-2; no clear D. The CDR3 runs 12 residues. CDR1 is MDHEN, CDR2 SYDVKM, per germline. Here the CDR3 DNA reads TGTGGAACACTCCGGGATGACTATGGCTACACCTTC. It is translated as CGTLRDDYGYTF.

The gene calls are TRBV30 and TRBJ1-2, with 10 nucleotides matching TRBD1. V lost 4 bases and J lost 3; bases outside the gene matches: 11. This CDR3 is 16 amino acids long. Germline V gene data show CDR1 as GTSNPN and CDR2 as SVGIG (reference sequence). The chain's CDR3 is CAWNRDRGLADYGYTF. CDR3 nucleotides: TGTGCCTGGAACCGGGACAGGGGTCTTGCGGACTATGGCTACACCTTC.

The chain employs TRBV27 and TRBJ1-5, with D unresolved. Trimming pared 2 bases from V and 6 bases from J, leaving 8 bases between. This CDR3 region has 13 residues. Germline assignment: CDR1 MNHEY and CDR2 SMNVEV (reference sequence). The CDR3 sequence: CASSLASLQPQHF. DNA of the CDR3: TGTGCCAGCAGTTTAGCCAGTCTTCAGCCCCAGCATTTT.

This chain uses TRBV11-3 with TRBJ2-1; 9 positions match TRBD2. Germline values: CDR1 SGHNT, CDR2 YENEEA. CDR3 length equals 15 residues. V dropped 5 bases and J dropped 6; count of bases not matched to a gene: 8. The CDR3 loop is CASSARLAATNEQFF. CDR3 sequence (DNA): TGTGCCAGCAGCGCCCGACTAGCGGCTACCAATGAGCAGTTCTTC.

This clone showed up just once. The chain employs TRBV6-1 and TRBJ1-2; D is unresolved. V was pared by 0 bases and J by 2 bases, with 13 bases between. This CDR3 is built from 16 residues. Germline assignment: CDR1 MNHNS and CDR2 SASEGT. For the CDR3, the DNA is TGTGCCAGCAGTGAAGCGAGACAACCCTTCAACTATGGCTACACCTTC. This sequence encodes CASSEARQPFNYGYTF.

The chain links TRBV5-1 to TRBJ2-3; 7 nucleotides line up with TRBD1. The V segment lost 6 bases and the J segment 2 bases; nucleotides outside the gene matches: 6. The germline V gene has CDR1 SGHRS and CDR2 YFSETQ. The CDR3 has 14 residues. This CDR3 reads CASKRDSLTDTQYF. The CDR3 nucleotides read TGCGCCAGCAAACGGGACAGTCTCACAGATACGCAGTATTTT.

The chain carries TRBV5-6 and TRBJ1-2, with 9 bases that match TRBD1. Losses at the gene ends were 2 bases for V and 8 bases for J; bases not matched to a gene: 7. Germline V gene data show CDR1 as SGHDT and CDR2 as YYEEEE. This CDR3 comprises 14 residues. CDR3 sequence: CASSFGTGSKGYTF. CDR3 nucleotide sequence: TGTGCCAGCAGCTTCGGGACAGGGTCCAAGGGCTACACCTTC.

In this sample, this clone turned up once. V and J are TRBV4-1 and TRBJ2-5, with D tentatively TRBD1 (7 bases). CDR3 length: 16 amino acids. V was shortened by 2 bases and J by 1 base, with 14 bases between the two germline ends. Per the germline V gene, CDR1 is MGHRA and CDR2 is YSYEKL. CDR3 nucleotide sequence: TGCGCCAGCAGCCAACCTCACAGGGGAGGCCAAGAGACCCAGTACTTC. Its translation: CASSQPHRGGQETQYF.

The chain joins TRBV2 to TRBJ1-6; 8 bases agree with TRBD1. Looked up from germline, CDR1 is SNHLY and CDR2 is FYNNEI. The CDR3 covers 13 residues. Germline trimming cut 6 bases from V and 11 bases from J; bases unmatched to any gene: 6. The CDR3 is CASSGTGKPPLHF. The CDR3 DNA reads as TGTGCCAGCAGCGGGACAGGCAAACCACCCCTCCACTTT.

The rearrangement joins TRBV19 to TRBJ2-2; the D gene is possibly TRBD1 (6 bases). Germline lookup yields CDR1 LNHDA and CDR2 SQIVND (reference sequence). V was pared by 0 bases and J by 6 bases, with 8 bases between. The CDR3 loop spans 14 amino acids. CDR3: CASSIDRQAGELFF. The CDR3 nucleotides are TGTGCCAGTAGTATAGATCGACAGGCCGGGGAGCTGTTTTTT.

The chain has TRBV19 and TRBJ1-5, with 11 bases lining up with TRBD1. V lost 5 bases to trimming and J lost 1 base; unmatched junction nucleotides: 4. Germline V gives CDR1 LNHDA, CDR2 SQIVND (reference sequence). This CDR3 contains 16 residues. The CDR3 coding sequence is TGTGCCAGTAGTGGGTGGGACAGGGGGAGCAATCAGCCCCAGCATTTT. Its protein product is CASSGWDRGSNQPQHF.

The J gene is TRBJ1-3, the V gene TRBV10-3; 7 bases fit TRBD1. CDR1 and CDR2 from the germline V gene are ENHRY and SYGVKD. The junction had 11 bases not matched to a gene; V was cut back by 10 bases and J by 2 bases. This CDR3 region has 15 residues. CDR3 coding DNA: TGTGCCACCGCGACAGGGCTTGGGGCTGGAAACACCATATATTTT. This gives the protein CATATGLGAGNTIYF.

This chain uses TRBV5-1 with TRBJ1-1, with 10 bases aligning to TRBD1. This CDR3 is built from 15 residues. V was pared by 0 bases and J by 5 bases, with 4 bases of the junction left unmatched. Germline V gene data show CDR1 as SGHRS and CDR2 as YFSETQ. CDR3 bases: TGCGCCAGCAGCTTGGAGGGACAGGGGCGGACTGAAGCTTTCTTT. Translation gives CASSLEGQGRTEAFF. The entire variable domain, with the rest obtained from reference TRBV5-1 and TRBJ1-1, is as follows: KAGVTQTPRYLIKTRGQQVTLSCSPISGHRSVSWYQQTPGQGLQFLFEYFSETQRNKGNFPGRFSGRQFSNSRSEMNVSTLELGDSALYLCASSLEGQGRTEAFFGQGTRLTVV.

This clone was picked up one time. The gene calls are TRBV6-5 and TRBJ1-4, with D perhaps matching TRBD1 (6 bases). The CDR3 is 16 amino acids. V was shortened by 0 bases and J by 5 bases, with 13 bases between the two germline ends. Germline CDR1 MNHEY, CDR2 SVGAGI. Here the CDR3 DNA reads TGTGCCAGCAGTTACTCGCCCGGACAGAGAAATGAAAAACTGTTTTTT. Its protein is CASSYSPGQRNEKLFF.

This chain uses TRBV30 with TRBJ1-2, with 8 bases that match TRBD1. Germline CDR1 is GTSNPN and CDR2 is SVGIG (reference sequence). The CDR3 length is 14 residues. J lost 4 bases, V lost 2 bases, and 6 bases had no gene match. CDR3 sequence: CAWSRTGTTYGYTF. CDR3 DNA sequence: TGTGCCTGGAGTAGGACAGGGACAACCTATGGCTACACCTTC.

V is TRBV9 and J is TRBJ2-5; 8 nucleotides match TRBD1. The CDR3 extends over 14 amino acids. CDR1 and CDR2 (germline): SGDLS, YYNGEE. J was trimmed by 5 bases and V by 3 bases; bases with no gene match: 6. CDR3 sequence reads: CASSAQGAAETQYF. The CDR3 DNA reads TGTGCCAGCAGCGCCCAGGGGGCCGCGGAGACCCAGTACTTC.

The gene calls are TRBV5-1 and TRBJ1-3, with 12 bases identical to TRBD1. The CDR3 has 15 amino acids. Germline-derived CDR1 and CDR2 are SGHRS and YFSETQ. After removal of 1 base from V and 8 bases from J, the junction contained 4 bases not matched to a gene. CDR3 bases: TGCGCCAGCAGCTTGTCGGGACAGGGGGCCGACACCATATATTTT. This gives the protein CASSLSGQGADTIYF.

This chain connects TRBV7-2 to TRBJ1-5; unclear D gene. CDR1 is SGHTA and CDR2 is FQGNSA in the germline V gene. Trimming stripped 2 bases from V and 2 bases from J, with 7 bases between. CDR3 length: 14 residues. Here the CDR3 reads CASSLNTGNQPQHF. In DNA, the CDR3 is TGTGCCAGCAGCTTAAATACAGGCAATCAGCCCCAGCATTTT.

The CDR3 nucleotides read TGTGCCAGCAGTAAACGTTACACAACCTCGGGTACAGATACGCAGTATTTT. It translates to CASSKRYTTSGTDTQYF. V is TRBV11-2 and J is TRBJ2-3; no reliable D call. The germline V gene encodes CDR1 SGHAT and CDR2 FQNNGV. The CDR3 has 17 amino acids. The V end lost 6 bases, the J end lost 3 bases, and 22 bases lay between the germline ends.

This clone was seen a single time. V and J are TRBV29-1 and TRBJ2-2, with D hard to call. The CDR3 contains 14 residues. Trimming removed 5 bases from V and 0 bases from J, with 10 bases in between. Germline loops: CDR1 SQVTM, CDR2 ANQGSEA. The CDR3 DNA is TGCAGCGTTTCCCGTGACACGAACACCGGGGAGCTGTTTTTT. It codes for CSVSRDTNTGELFF.

The chain is built from TRBV7-6 and TRBJ1-4; 9 positions match TRBD1. J gave up 7 bases and V 0 bases, and 3 bases lay outside the gene matches. The CDR3 sequence is 15 residues long. Germline assignment: CDR1 SGHVS and CDR2 FNYEAQ. The CDR3 spells CASSLAAGQGEKLFF. Written as DNA, the CDR3 is TGTGCCAGCAGCTTAGCGGCGGGACAGGGTGAAAAACTGTTTTTT.

V and J are TRBV4-1 and TRBJ2-6; D is perhaps TRBD2 (7 bases). The germline gives CDR1 MGHRA, CDR2 YSYEKL. The V gene lost 4 bases and the J gene lost 9 bases, with 28 bases spanning the gap. The CDR3 loop spans 19 amino acids. CDR3 region: CASSPRGGEGPTQGNVLTF. The CDR3 bases are TGCGCCAGCAGCCCGAGGGGGGGTGAGGGGCCAACGCAGGGCAACGTCCTGACTTTC.